Following are 11 T cell receptor beta chains from one sample sequenced in a study of shared clonotypes between healthy human individuals. Data came from immunoSEQ multiplex PCR; TCRdb stores just in-frame clones and leaves some out. The sample shows around 1.9 million clones, around 93% of them seen only once. The naive CD8 fraction comprised CD45RO-negative cells positively selected for CCR7 and excluded terminally differentiated effector memory CD45RA+ cells. The specimen sequenced was naive CD8+ T cells from PBMCs. Every receptor here comes from a man aged 18-30 years in good health. Some clones in this sample may be carry-over from other donors' samples.

The rearrangement uses TRBV7-9 and TRBJ2-5; D unclear. CDR1 is SEHNR, CDR2 FQNEAQ, per germline (reference sequence). V lost 4 bases to trimming and J lost 1 base, with 16 bases between them. The CDR3 covers 16 residues. The CDR3 bases are TGTGCCAGCAGCTCCCCTACCGGCGCGATCCAAGAGACCCAGTACTTC. Its protein is CASSSPTGAIQETQYF.

This clone occurred once. The rearrangement joins TRBV28 to TRBJ1-1; 7 positions agree with TRBD1. CDR1 and CDR2 from the germline V gene are MDHEN and SYDVKM. Trimming cost V 6 bases and J 5 bases; bases outside gene matches: 6. The CDR3 length is 13 residues. The CDR3 DNA sequence: TGTGCCAGCAGCACAGGGGTGGTTACTGAAGCTTTCTTT. Its protein product is CASSTGVVTEAFF.

This chain's CDR3 is CASSLSKWGGDRPYQETQYF. In DNA, the CDR3 is TGTGCCAGCAGTTTATCAAAGTGGGGGGGGGACAGGCCCTACCAAGAGACCCAGTACTTC. This rearrangement joins TRBV28 to TRBJ2-5; D may be TRBD1 (8 bases). The germline V gene has CDR1 MDHEN and CDR2 SYDVKM. V lost 1 base, J lost 0 bases, and 24 bases lay in between. This CDR3 has 20 amino acids.

The rearrangement links TRBV2 to TRBJ1-2; D unclear. The V gene lost 6 bases and the J gene lost 5 bases, with 13 bases spanning the gap. Germline CDR1 reads SNHLY; CDR2 reads FYNNEI. This CDR3 is 13 amino acids long. This CDR3 is CASRGRPQYGYTF. The CDR3 nucleotides are TGTGCCAGCAGGGGGAGACCTCAATATGGCTACACCTTC.

The V gene is TRBV29-1, the J gene TRBJ1-4; tentative D call: TRBD1 (6 bases). The germline CDR1 and CDR2 sequences are SQVTM and ANQGSEA. There are 13 residues in the CDR3. V lost 4 bases, J lost 3 bases, and 9 bases lay in between. The CDR3 region has the DNA TGCAGCGTTGTGGGGGGCGCTAATGAAAAACTGTTTTTT. It is translated as CSVVGGANEKLFF.

J is TRBJ2-7 and V is TRBV4-1, with TRBD2 identical over 8 bases. This CDR3 has 16 residues. With V trimmed by 4 bases and J by 0 bases, 8 bases remained unmatched. Germline V gene data show CDR1 as MGHRA and CDR2 as YSYEKL. The CDR3 DNA is TGCGCCAGCAGCCCCGGACTAGCACTTAGCTCCTACGAGCAGTACTTC. It specifies CASSPGLALSSYEQYF.

The genes are TRBV27 and TRBJ2-3, with 7 bases matching TRBD1. The CDR3 sequence is 14 residues long. V was clipped by 5 bases and J by 6 bases; unmatched bases: 8. The germline V gene has CDR1 MNHEY and CDR2 SMNVEV (reference sequence). The CDR3 region has the DNA TGTGCCAGCAGTCCCCGACAGGGAATGGATACGCAGTATTTT. This codes for CASSPRQGMDTQYF.

The chain employs TRBV2 and TRBJ1-5; D is possibly TRBD1 (5 bases). CDR1 is SNHLY and CDR2 is FYNNEI in the germline V gene. Trimming shortened V by 3 bases and J by 5 bases, and 11 bases separated the two germline ends. The CDR3 covers 14 residues. In DNA, the CDR3 is TGTGCCAGCAGTGAGGGCAGGGTTGATCAGCCCCAGCATTTT. Translating gives CASSEGRVDQPQHF.

The CDR3 loop is CASSIGDRVNEKLFF. The CDR3 DNA sequence: TGTGCCAGCAGTATAGGGGACAGGGTCAATGAAAAACTGTTTTTT. The genes are TRBV7-6 and TRBJ1-4; TRBD1 agrees at 9 bases. The junction had 7 bases not matched to a gene; V was cut back by 6 bases and J by 5 bases. CDR1 is SGHVS and CDR2 is FNYEAQ in the germline V gene. This CDR3 comprises 15 residues.

This chain connects TRBV10-3 to TRBJ2-7; 10 nucleotides agree with TRBD2. The J segment lost 7 bases and the V segment lost 3 bases, leaving 12 bases of the junction unmatched. This CDR3 region has 16 residues. The germline gives CDR1 ENHRY, CDR2 SYGVKD. The CDR3 sequence: CAISDAGTSARREQYF. CDR3 DNA sequence: TGTGCCATCAGTGACGCCGGGACTAGCGCCCGGAGGGAGCAGTACTTC.

This rearrangement joins TRBV27 to TRBJ2-7; the D call may be TRBD1 or TRBD2 (6 bases each). The germline V gene encodes CDR1 MNHEY and CDR2 SMNVEV (reference sequence). There are 15 residues in the CDR3. V lost 9 bases and J 5 bases, leaving 23 bases between the germline ends. The CDR3 DNA follows: TGTGCCAGTTCTCCTTTCGGGGGCTTCTTTAACGAGCAGTACTTC. Translated: CASSPFGGFFNEQYF.